Following are 24 T cell receptor beta chains from one sample sequenced in a study of cytomegalovirus exposure and HLA in healthy donors. Measured with immunoSEQ multiplex PCR; TCRdb has only the in-frame clones, and not every one. The top ten hold 3% to 4% of the sample, which has tens of thousands of clones, approximately 94% seen once. Sequenced: PBMCs. These receptors were taken from a woman aged 18-29 years in good health and CMV-seropositive.

This chain uses TRBV4-1 with TRBJ2-3; 8 bases match TRBD2. Germline CDR1 is MGHRA and CDR2 is YSYEKL. The CDR3 extends over 17 amino acids. J lost 0 bases, V lost 0 bases, and 5 bases had no gene match. This chain's CDR3 is CASSQDSSGVSTDTQYF. CDR3 DNA sequence: TGCGCCAGCAGCCAAGATAGTAGCGGGGTTAGCACAGATACGCAGTATTTT.

V and J are TRBV5-8 and TRBJ2-3, with D tentatively TRBD1 (6 bases). CDR1 is SGHTS and CDR2 is YDEGEE in the germline V gene. Between the trimmed V and J ends, which lost 2 bases and 5 bases, there was a span of 9 bases. The CDR3 length is 13 residues. The CDR3 spells CASSFQGQDTQYF. The CDR3 DNA reads as TGTGCCAGCAGCTTCCAGGGACAAGATACGCAGTATTTT.

This clone was seen only a few times. This same CDR3 is encoded by further DNA sequences in the sample. The gene calls are TRBV6-6 and TRBJ2-7, with 11 nucleotides matching TRBD1. Germline-derived CDR1 and CDR2 are MNHNY and SVGAGI (reference sequence). V lost 2 bases and J lost 5; bases outside the gene matches: 2. The CDR3 has 14 amino acids. The DNA for the CDR3 is TGTGCCAGCAGTTACGGACAGGGGGCGAACGAGCAGTACTTC. It yields the protein CASSYGQGANEQYF.

The J gene is TRBJ1-1, the V gene TRBV6-1, with D tentatively TRBD1 (5 bases). Trimming removed 7 bases from V and 1 base from J, with 10 bases in between. Germline CDR1 MNHNS, CDR2 SASEGT. This CDR3 has 13 residues. The CDR3 reads CASTDSENTEAFF. The CDR3 DNA is TGTGCCAGCACCGACAGTGAGAACACTGAAGCTTTCTTT.

This clone was counted only a few times. A much larger clone lies one base from this, so it may be a read error. The genes are TRBV25-1 and TRBJ1-2; D not certain. The germline gives CDR1 MGHDK, CDR2 SYGVNS. Deletions cut 2 bases from V and 4 bases from J, with 5 bases between. There are 12 residues in the CDR3. CDR3 bases: TGTGCCAGCAGTGAAGTCGGCTATGGCTACACCTTC. Translating it yields CASSEVGYGYTF.

The chain has TRBV25-1 and TRBJ1-4; possibly TRBD1 for D (6 bases). CDR1 and CDR2 (germline): MGHDK, SYGVNS. V was pared by 3 bases and J by 7 bases, with 12 bases between. This CDR3 contains 14 residues. The CDR3 protein is CASSDPGEGEKLFF. The CDR3 nucleotides are TGTGCCAGCAGTGACCCAGGGGAAGGTGAAAAACTGTTTTTT.

The J gene is TRBJ1-5, the V gene TRBV19; a possible D gene is TRBD1 (6 bases). Trimming removed 2 bases from V and 3 bases from J, with 11 bases in between. The V gene's germline CDR1 is LNHDA and CDR2 SQIVND (reference sequence). CDR3 length: 15 residues. The CDR3 nucleotides read TGTGCCAGTAGTATATTGGGGGCTAACAATCAGCCCCAGCATTTT. Translation gives CASSILGANNQPQHF.

This chain links TRBV30 with TRBJ1-2, with D possibly being TRBD1 (6 bases). Germline assignment: CDR1 GTSNPN and CDR2 SVGIG (reference sequence). CDR3 length: 15 residues. V gave up 2 bases and J gave up 4 bases, with 17 bases separating them. This CDR3 is CAWSMSTTGSYGYTF. DNA of the CDR3: TGTGCCTGGAGTATGAGCACAACAGGGAGCTATGGCTACACCTTC.

This CDR3 reads CASSQRTANTIYF. CDR3 sequence (DNA): TGTGCCAGCAGCCAGCGCACGGCAAACACCATATATTTT. The gene calls are TRBV5-4 and TRBJ1-3, with D hard to call. From germline, CDR1 is SGHNT and CDR2 YYREEE (reference sequence). CDR3 length equals 13 residues. Trimming shortened V by 4 bases and J by 6 bases, and 11 bases separated the two germline ends. The complete variable domain, with remaining parts taken from reference TRBV5-4 and TRBJ1-3, reads ETGVTQSPTHLIKTRGQQVTLRCSSQSGHNTVSWYQQALGQGPQFIFQYYREEENGRGNFPPRFSGLQFPNYSSELNVNALELDDSALYLCASSQRTANTIYFGEGSWLTVV.

V gene TRBV5-4 combines with J gene TRBJ1-2; no clear D. V was shortened by 4 bases and J by 6 bases, with 16 bases between the two germline ends. There are 14 residues in the CDR3. The V gene's germline CDR1 is SGHNT and CDR2 YYREEE (reference sequence). CDR3 sequence: CASSPAAMEDGYTF. In nucleotides, the CDR3 is TGTGCCAGCAGCCCGGCGGCAATGGAAGATGGCTACACCTTC.

The chain joins TRBV7-2 to TRBJ1-5; D unclear. This CDR3 region has 14 residues. V lost 4 bases and J lost 7, with 14 bases in between. Germline CDR1 and CDR2: SGHTA and FQGNSA. This CDR3 reads CASSWEGGGQPQHF. For the CDR3, the DNA is TGTGCCAGCAGCTGGGAGGGAGGCGGGCAGCCCCAGCATTTT.

V usage is TRBV9 and J usage is TRBJ1-2; 8 nucleotides agree with TRBD1. With 0 bases clipped from V and 4 bases from J, the junction kept 5 bases outside the gene matches. Germline V gene data show CDR1 as SGDLS and CDR2 as YYNGEE. There are 15 residues in the CDR3. CDR3 sequence (DNA): TGTGCCAGCAGCGTAGGGACAGGGCTCGGCTATGGCTACACCTTC. Translation: CASSVGTGLGYGYTF.

The chain links TRBV2 to TRBJ1-5, with TRBD1 as a possible D gene (6 bases). Trimming took off 6 bases at V and 6 bases at J, with 12 bases between the two ends. Germline CDR1 and CDR2: SNHLY and FYNNEI. The CDR3 runs to 13 residues. The CDR3 is CASSEQGGQPQHF. In DNA, the CDR3 is TGTGCCAGCAGCGAACAGGGCGGTCAGCCCCAGCATTTT. The variable domain in full, with the rest retrieved from reference TRBV2 and TRBJ1-5, is EPEVTQTPSHQVTQMGQEVILRCVPISNHLYFYWYRQILGQKVEFLVSFYNNEISEKSEIFDDQFSVERPDGSNFTLKIRSTKLEDSAMYFCASSEQGGQPQHFGDGTRLSIL.

This clone was observed a single time. The gene calls are TRBV19 and TRBJ2-7; 10 nucleotides agree with TRBD1. The germline gives CDR1 LNHDA, CDR2 SQIVND (reference sequence). This CDR3 region has 15 residues. J lost 4 bases, V lost 3 bases, and 6 bases had no gene match. CDR3 residues: CASSILGTGAYEQYF. For the CDR3, the DNA is TGTGCCAGTAGTATTCTTGGGACAGGGGCTTACGAGCAGTACTTC.

The chain links TRBV18 to TRBJ2-3, with TRBD2 identical over 8 bases. Germline loops: CDR1 KGHSH, CDR2 LQKENI. V lost 0 bases and J lost 1; bases outside the gene matches: 6. The CDR3 extends over 17 amino acids. This chain's CDR3 is CASSPPPGRGGTDTQYF. In DNA, the CDR3 is TGTGCCAGCTCACCACCTCCAGGGCGGGGGGGCACAGATACGCAGTATTTT.

CDR3 residues: CASSDSPDSIDTQYF. In DNA form, the CDR3 reads TGTGCCAGCAGCGATTCGCCGGACTCGATAGATACGCAGTATTTT. The V gene is TRBV7-2, the J gene TRBJ2-3; D perhaps matches TRBD2 (5 bases). The CDR3 runs 15 residues. The V gene's germline CDR1 is SGHTA and CDR2 FQGNSA. V dropped 5 bases and J dropped 5 bases, with 17 bases sitting between them. Full variable domain (remainder filled in from reference TRBV7-2 and TRBJ2-3): GAGVSQSPSNKVTEKGKDVELRCDPISGHTALYWYRQSLGQGLEFLIYFQGNSAPDKSGLPSDRFSAERTGGSVSTLTIQRTQQEDSAVYLCASSDSPDSIDTQYFGPGTRLTVL.

The chain combines TRBV7-3 with TRBJ2-5; D uncertain. The CDR3 extends over 15 amino acids. Germline CDR1 and CDR2: SGHTA and FQGTGA. V dropped 5 bases and J dropped 3 bases, with 16 bases sitting between them. The DNA for the CDR3 is TGTGCCAGCAGCCCTTCCGCCTCAGGAAAAGAGACCCAGTACTTC. Protein product: CASSPSASGKETQYF.

V and J are TRBV4-3 and TRBJ2-7, with TRBD2 matching 7 bases. The CDR3 is made up of 16 amino acids. Germline V gives CDR1 LGHNA, CDR2 YSLEER. V dropped 1 base and J dropped 4; count of bases not matched to a gene: 10. The CDR3 sequence: CASSQVPGGLMYEQYF. DNA for the CDR3: TGCGCCAGCAGCCAAGTCCCGGGGGGACTGATGTACGAGCAGTACTTC.

There are a few counts of this clone. The chain carries TRBV5-1 and TRBJ2-1, with TRBD2 identical over 9 bases. Trimming took 4 bases from V and 5 from J; bases not matched to a gene: 13. Germline values: CDR1 SGHRS, CDR2 YFSETQ. The CDR3 length is 17 residues. The chain's CDR3 is CASSPLWGTSRNNEQFF. As DNA, the CDR3 is TGCGCCAGCAGCCCGTTGTGGGGGACTAGCCGGAACAATGAGCAGTTCTTC.

The CDR3 bases are TGCGCCAGCAGCCAAGACCTAGCGGCTGGGGATACGCAGTATTTT. It specifies CASSQDLAAGDTQYF. The chain couples TRBV4-1 to TRBJ2-3, with TRBD2 matching over 7 bases. V lost 0 bases and J lost 6; bases outside the gene matches: 6. This CDR3 comprises 15 residues. Germline V gene lookup returns CDR1 MGHRA and CDR2 YSYEKL.

The rearrangement links TRBV7-9 to TRBJ1-4; D gene uncertain. The CDR3 is 13 amino acids. Trimming took off 5 bases at V and 8 bases at J, with 12 bases between the two ends. The germline V gene encodes CDR1 SEHNR and CDR2 FQNEAQ (reference sequence). CDR3 loop: CASSPPPGEKLFF. In DNA, the CDR3 is TGTGCCAGCAGCCCCCCGCCGGGAGAAAAACTGTTTTTT.

The chain joins TRBV7-2 to TRBJ1-2, with 9 nucleotides matching TRBD1. The J segment lost 0 bases and the V segment lost 5 bases, leaving 7 bases of the junction unmatched. Looked up from germline, CDR1 is SGHTA and CDR2 is FQGNSA. This CDR3 contains 16 residues. In DNA form, the CDR3 reads TGTGCCAGCAGCCGGCCGGGACAGGGTTCTAACTATGGCTACACCTTC. This gives the protein CASSRPGQGSNYGYTF.

The rearrangement links TRBV9 to TRBJ2-5; possible D gene TRBD2, 6 bases. The CDR3 has 15 amino acids. V lost 0 bases and J 5 bases, leaving 14 bases between the germline ends. Germline V gene lookup returns CDR1 SGDLS and CDR2 YYNGEE. DNA of the CDR3: TGTGCCAGCAGCGTAGCGGGAGCGAGTGTGGAGACCCAGTACTTC. Its translation is CASSVAGASVETQYF.

The chain carries TRBV19 and TRBJ1-5, with D unclear. The V gene lost 5 bases and the J gene lost 1 base, with 9 bases spanning the gap. The CDR3 is made up of 14 amino acids. Looked up from germline, CDR1 is LNHDA and CDR2 is SQIVND (reference sequence). This CDR3 is CASSQEGSNQPQHF. The CDR3 DNA reads as TGTGCCAGTAGTCAAGAGGGAAGCAATCAGCCCCAGCATTTT.